The 16 T cell receptor beta chains below all came from one sample that was sequenced in a study of CD8 T cell repertoires and influenza. cDNA made from about 100-300 ng of total RNA served as the template. This table comes from immunoSEQ multiplex PCR, and its TCRdb copy is limited to in-frame clones, with some not included. Of approximately 320 clones listed, 25% to 35% were seen once; the top ten hold 45% to 50%. Study-level points and caveats: In every donor, TRBV19 dominated the M1-specific TCR beta repertoire at roughly 50% to 90%. Only about half of M1-specific TCRs carried the canonical 11-mer xRSx CDR3beta motif.

For about three weeks, CD8 T cells received weekly restimulation with irradiated, peptide-pulsed (around 0.97 uM) TAP-deficient T2 cells. The specimen sequenced was M1 dextramer-binding CD8+ T cells from cultured PBMCs. The subset is: CD8 T cells sorted as dextramer-positive for the influenza matrix M1 58-66 peptide. Receptors originate from a person aged 18 to 35 in good health.

As regards this clone: One end of the junction varies from germline; a read error may be responsible. Other nucleotide sequences from this sample produce the same CDR3. V usage is TRBV4-1 and J usage is TRBJ2-1, with 9 bases identical to TRBD2. In germline, CDR1 is MGHRA, CDR2 YSYEKL. The CDR3 sequence is 18 residues long. DNA for the CDR3: TGCGCCAGCAGCCAAGGAGCTAGCGGGGCTAGCTCCTACAATGAACAGTTCTTC. Its protein product is CASSQGASGASSYNEQFF.

The chain combines TRBV19 with TRBJ1-3, with 8 bases fitting TRBD1. Per germline, CDR1 LNHDA and CDR2 SQIVND (reference sequence). Unmatched junction bases numbered 4, after V lost 10 bases and J lost 2 bases. The CDR3 covers 13 residues. This CDR3 is CATSDRAGNTIYF. The CDR3 DNA reads TGTGCCACCTCGGACAGGGCTGGAAACACCATATATTTT.

J is TRBJ1-4 and V is TRBV4-1; tentatively, D is TRBD1 (5 bases). Trimming shortened V by 0 bases and J by 6 bases, and 14 bases separated the two germline ends. The CDR3 length is 16 residues. Germline CDR1 reads MGHRA; CDR2 reads YSYEKL. The chain's CDR3 is CASSQDRGGVYEKLFF. In nucleotides, the CDR3 is TGCGCCAGCAGCCAAGATCGGGGAGGGGTGTATGAAAAACTGTTTTTT.

This clone showed up just once. V and J are TRBV21-1 and TRBJ1-1. TRBV21-1 constitutes a pseudogene. The CDR3 sequence is 15 residues long. This CDR3 is CASSKRFIEGTEAFF. CDR3 sequence (DNA): TGTGCCAGCAGCAAGCGGTTCATTGAGGGCACTGAAGCTTTCTTT.

J is TRBJ2-1 and V is TRBV7-9; 12 nucleotides match TRBD2. Germline lookup yields CDR1 SEHNR and CDR2 FQNEAQ (reference sequence). This CDR3 has 19 amino acids. The ends lost 1 base at V and 8 bases at J; junction bases unmatched: 15. CDR3 amino acids: CASSLVIQGGLAGPHEQFF. As DNA, the CDR3 is TGTGCCAGCAGCTTAGTTATACAGGGCGGACTAGCGGGACCCCATGAGCAGTTCTTC.

In this sample, this clone is medium-sized (0.01 to 0.1%). V is TRBV16 and J is TRBJ1-3, with D possibly matching TRBD1 (6 bases). The V end was cut by 8 bases, the J end by 2 bases, with 16 bases between. The CDR3 consists of 15 residues. Germline V gene sequence: CDR1 KGHSY, CDR2 FQNENV. The CDR3 spells CASEGQGSTGNTIYF. The CDR3 DNA follows: TGTGCCAGCGAGGGACAAGGCAGCACTGGAAACACCATATATTTT.

This clone was observed a few times. This sequence joins TRBV5-4 and TRBJ2-1; D might be TRBD1 (5 bases). The length of the CDR3 is 13 residues. V was clipped by 5 bases and J by 4 bases, with 10 bases between them. Looked up from germline, CDR1 is SGHNT and CDR2 is YYREEE (reference sequence). The CDR3 here is CASRSDSYNEQFF. CDR3 in DNA: TGTGCCAGCAGGTCCGACAGTTACAATGAGCAGTTCTTC.

The chain joins TRBV7-9 to TRBJ2-7; 12 bases are shared with TRBD2. The V gene's germline CDR1 is SEHNR and CDR2 FQNEAQ (reference sequence). The CDR3 sequence is 15 residues long. V dropped 5 bases and J dropped 0; count of bases not matched to a gene: 2. The CDR3 DNA reads as TGTGCCAGCAGCGGGACTAGCGGGTCCTCCTACGAGCAGTACTTC. Translation gives CASSGTSGSSYEQYF.

The chain links TRBV5-1 to TRBJ2-7, with D possibly matching TRBD2 (5 bases). Between the trimmed V and J ends, which lost 5 bases and 5 bases, there was a span of 8 bases. Germline V gene sequence: CDR1 SGHRS, CDR2 YFSETQ. This CDR3 has 11 residues. The CDR3 nucleotides read TGCGCCAGCAGGAGGGAAAACGAGCAGTACTTC. Its protein product is CASRRENEQYF.

V gene TRBV19 combines with J gene TRBJ2-2; no firm D call. V was clipped by 3 bases and J by 9 bases, with 11 bases between them. The CDR3 is 13 residues long. The germline gives CDR1 LNHDA, CDR2 SQIVND (reference sequence). CDR3 protein: CASSIRSTRELFF. CDR3 DNA: TGTGCCAGTAGTATTCGATCAACACGGGAGCTGTTTTTT.

The rearrangement links TRBV7-8 to TRBJ2-5, with 9 bases fitting TRBD1. This CDR3 is built from 15 residues. V dropped 3 bases and J dropped 4; count of bases not matched to a gene: 6. Germline CDR1 is SGHVS and CDR2 is FQNEAQ. This CDR3 reads CASSFLSTGGETQYF. The CDR3 DNA is TGTGCCAGCAGCTTCCTTTCGACAGGGGGAGAGACCCAGTACTTC. The full variable domain, with the rest looked up from reference TRBV7-8 and TRBJ2-5, is GAGVSQSPRYKVAKRGQDVALRCDPISGHVSLFWYQQALGQGPEFLTYFQNEAQLDKSGLPSDRFFAERPEGSVSTLKIQRTQQEDSAVYLCASSFLSTGGETQYFGPGTRLLVL.

The chain uses TRBV21-1 and TRBJ1-5; no check of the table's D call, TRBD1, against the DNA was made. TRBV21-1 is labeled a pseudogene. The CDR3 spans 13 residues. The DNA for the CDR3 is TGTGCCAGCAGTCGACAGAGCAATCAGCCCCAGCATTTT. Translating it yields CASSRQSNQPQHF.

The chain combines TRBV29-1 with TRBJ1-2; maybe TRBD1 (6 bases). This CDR3 is 14 amino acids long. Germline V gene lookup returns CDR1 SQVTM and CDR2 ANQGSEA. V lost 2 bases and J 8 bases, leaving 18 bases between the germline ends. The CDR3, as DNA: TGCAGCGTTGAACCTCGGACAGCCTTCCGGGGCTACACCTTC. Protein sequence: CSVEPRTAFRGYTF.

This clone was detected a few times. This chain's CDR3 is CASSLSGTASYEQYF. The CDR3 nucleotides read TGTGCCAGCAGTTTATCCGGGACTGCCTCCTACGAGCAGTACTTC. The chain links TRBV28 to TRBJ2-7; D may be TRBD2 (6 bases). Trimming pared 1 base from V and 0 bases from J, leaving 10 bases between. The CDR3 loop spans 15 amino acids. Per the germline V gene, CDR1 is MDHEN and CDR2 is SYDVKM.

Relative to its sample, this clone is large. The chain employs TRBV19 and TRBJ2-5, with TRBD2 matching over 8 bases. The length of the CDR3 is 14 residues. J gave up 3 bases and V 5 bases, and 5 bases lay outside the gene matches. Looked up from germline, CDR1 is LNHDA and CDR2 is SQIVND (reference sequence). Here the CDR3 reads CASSVRAGEETQYF. In nucleotides, the CDR3 is TGTGCCAGTAGTGTTCGAGCGGGAGAAGAGACCCAGTACTTC.

This clone was detected only a few times. The chain links TRBV5-4 to TRBJ2-1; 9 bases fit TRBD2. J lost 8 bases, V lost 6 bases, and 9 bases had no gene match. This CDR3 spans 14 amino acids. In germline, CDR1 is SGHNT, CDR2 YYREEE (reference sequence). Here the CDR3 DNA reads TGTGCCAGCACCTTAGCGGGAGTAGGCTATGAGCAGTTCTTC. Amino acid sequence: CASTLAGVGYEQFF.